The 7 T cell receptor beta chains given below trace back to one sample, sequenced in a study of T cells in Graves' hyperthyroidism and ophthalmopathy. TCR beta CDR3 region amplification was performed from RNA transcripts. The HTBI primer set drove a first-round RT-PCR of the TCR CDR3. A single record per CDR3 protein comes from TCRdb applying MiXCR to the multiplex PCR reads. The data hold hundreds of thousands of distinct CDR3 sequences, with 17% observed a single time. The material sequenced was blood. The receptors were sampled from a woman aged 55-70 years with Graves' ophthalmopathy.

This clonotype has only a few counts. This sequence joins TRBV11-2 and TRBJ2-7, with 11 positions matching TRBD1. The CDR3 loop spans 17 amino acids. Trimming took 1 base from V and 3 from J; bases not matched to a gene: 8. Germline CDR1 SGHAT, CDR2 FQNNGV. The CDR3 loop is CASSLGGGTGGIYEQYF. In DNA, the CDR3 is TGTGCCAGCAGCTTAGGGGGCGGGACAGGGGGTATCTACGAGCAGTACTTC.

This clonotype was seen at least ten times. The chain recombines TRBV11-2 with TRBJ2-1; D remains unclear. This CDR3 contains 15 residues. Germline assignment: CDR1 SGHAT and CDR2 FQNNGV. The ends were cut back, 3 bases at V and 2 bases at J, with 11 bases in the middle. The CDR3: CASSFAVSTYNEQFF. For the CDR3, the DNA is TGTGCCAGCAGCTTCGCTGTTTCTACCTACAATGAGCAGTTCTTC.

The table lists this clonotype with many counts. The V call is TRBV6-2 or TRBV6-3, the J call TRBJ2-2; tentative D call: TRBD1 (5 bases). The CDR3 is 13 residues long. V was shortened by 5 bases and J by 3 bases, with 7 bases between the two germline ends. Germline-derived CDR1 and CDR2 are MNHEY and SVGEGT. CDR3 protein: CASSPGYTGELFF. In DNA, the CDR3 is TGTGCCAGCAGTCCAGGGTACACCGGGGAGCTGTTTTTT.

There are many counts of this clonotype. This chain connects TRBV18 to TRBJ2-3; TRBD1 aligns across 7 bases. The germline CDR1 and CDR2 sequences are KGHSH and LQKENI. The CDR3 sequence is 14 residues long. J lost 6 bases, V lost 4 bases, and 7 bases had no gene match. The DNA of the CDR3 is TGTGCCAGCTCACGACAGGGCCAATCTGATACGCAGTATTTT. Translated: CASSRQGQSDTQYF.

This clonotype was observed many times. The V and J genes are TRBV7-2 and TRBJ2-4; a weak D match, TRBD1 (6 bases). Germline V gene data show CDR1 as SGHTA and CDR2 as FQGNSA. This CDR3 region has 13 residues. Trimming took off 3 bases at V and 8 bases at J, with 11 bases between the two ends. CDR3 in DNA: TGTGCCAGCAGCTTCAACAGGGTGGACATTCAGTACTTC. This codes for CASSFNRVDIQYF.

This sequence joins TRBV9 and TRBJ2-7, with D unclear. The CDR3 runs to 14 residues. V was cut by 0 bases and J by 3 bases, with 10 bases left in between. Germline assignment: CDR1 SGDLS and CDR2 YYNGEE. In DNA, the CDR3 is TGTGCCAGCAGCGTAGCTCCGGACGGCTACGAGCAGTACTTC. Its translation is CASSVAPDGYEQYF.

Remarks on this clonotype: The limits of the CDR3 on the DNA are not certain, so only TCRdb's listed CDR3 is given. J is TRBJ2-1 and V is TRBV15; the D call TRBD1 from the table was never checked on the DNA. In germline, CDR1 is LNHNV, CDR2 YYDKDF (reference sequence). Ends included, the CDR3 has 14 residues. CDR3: CATSRVARGNEQLF.